The present TCR beta chain was sequenced within a study of blood T cell repertoires in COVID-19. On the study more broadly: T cells, B-cell-depleted T cells, or PBMCs supplied cDNA or gDNA.

Germline-derived CDR1 and CDR2 are LNHDA and SQIVND (reference sequence). V shed 7 bases and J shed 3 bases, with 18 bases lying between them. This CDR3 has 15 amino acids. Assay: immunoSEQ multiplex PCR; the TCRdb copy retains only in-frame clones and omits some. The sample lists just over 65,000 clones; around nine tenths were seen once. Sequences were obtained from peripheral blood. V gene TRBV19 combines with J gene TRBJ1-1, with D perhaps TRBD1 (5 bases). This receptor was obtained from a man aged 55-75 years with acute or convalescent COVID-19. CDR3 protein: CASTADTLGDTEAFF. CDR3 DNA: TGTGCCAGTACCGCAGACACCTTAGGGGACACTGAAGCTTTCTTT. Complete variable domain (other parts from reference TRBV19 and TRBJ1-1): DGGITQSPKYLFRKEGQNVTLSCEQNLNHDAMYWYRQDPGQGLRLIYYSQIVNDFQKGDIAEGYSVSREKKESFPLTVTSAQKNPTAFYLCASTADTLGDTEAFFGQGTRLTVV.